The rows below give T cell receptor beta chains drawn from one sample of a study of T cell repertoires in cytomegalovirus infection. In TCRdb, the reads were re-called with MiXCR into one record per CDR3 protein. The table has approximately 730,000 distinct CDR3 sequences, roughly 33% seen once; the top ten hold 18%. Their cognate antigens are unknown. The sequences come from cultured PBMCs, collected from culture after CMV antigen stimulation. The source of these receptors is a human donor in good health (CMV status not recorded). Some clones in this sample may be carry-over from other donors' samples. Each CDR3 is given with its conserved first and last residue. Fields, in order: J gene, D gene, V gene, clone size, CDR3 DNA, CDR3 protein. A D gene is named only where the DNA matches it firmly. Expanded clones are given a class, and other clones once, few, many or no size at all.

J gene: TRBJ2-1
D gene: -
V gene: TRBV11-2
clone size: -
CDR3 DNA: TGTGCCAGCAGCGCCGCAGCTCGGGTTGAGCAGTTCTTC
CDR3 protein: CASSAAARVEQFF

J gene: TRBJ2-3
D gene: -
V gene: TRBV2
clone size: -
CDR3 DNA: TGTGCCAGCTCCGCTAGGGGGAGAACGGATACGCAGTATTTT
CDR3 protein: CASSARGRTDTQYF

J gene: TRBJ2-7
D gene: -
V gene: TRBV4-1
clone size: few
CDR3 DNA: TGCGCCAGCAGCCAAGAGAGCTCACAAGTCCGGCCGACCTACGAGCAGTACTTC
CDR3 protein: CASSQESSQVRPTYEQYF

J gene: TRBJ2-5
D gene: -
V gene: TRBV20-1
clone size: -
CDR3 DNA: TGCAGTGCTAGAGAGGGTAGCGACGGAGGAGAGACCCAGTACTTC
CDR3 protein: CSAREGSDGGETQYF

J gene: TRBJ1-5
D gene: -
V gene: TRBV19
clone size: -
CDR3 DNA: TGTGCCAGTAGTATGGGGCAGGGTTATCAGCCCCAGCATTTT
CDR3 protein: CASSMGQGYQPQHF

J gene: TRBJ2-1
D gene: TRBD2
V gene: TRBV12-3/TRBV12-4
clone size: -
CDR3 DNA: TGTGCCAGCAGTCAACGGGAGGACTCCTACAATGAGCAGTTCTTC
CDR3 protein: CASSQREDSYNEQFF

J gene: TRBJ1-2
D gene: -
V gene: TRBV6-2/TRBV6-3
clone size: -
CDR3 DNA: TGTGCCAGCACCCCACGCGAGGGCCTCCTCTATGGCTACACCTTC
CDR3 protein: CASTPREGLLYGYTF

J gene: TRBJ1-5
D gene: -
V gene: TRBV20-1
clone size: once
CDR3 DNA: TGCAGTGCTTTTAGGGGCCCGGGGTCTAATCAGCCCCAGCATTTT
CDR3 protein: CSAFRGPGSNQPQHF

J gene: TRBJ1-1
D gene: -
V gene: TRBV7-9
clone size: -
CDR3 DNA: TGTGCCAGCAGCCCTCCCCGAGCTAACAGCGCTGAAGCTTTCTTT
CDR3 protein: CASSPPRANSAEAFF

J gene: TRBJ2-4
D gene: -
V gene: TRBV11-1
clone size: -
CDR3 DNA: TGTGCCAGCAGCTCGGACGGGGGCGGCATTCAGTACTTC
CDR3 protein: CASSSDGGGIQYF

J gene: TRBJ1-6
D gene: -
V gene: TRBV7-2
clone size: many
CDR3 DNA: TGTGCCAGCAGCTTAGCGGTCGACAGACCAAATTCACCCCTCCACTTT
CDR3 protein: CASSLAVDRPNSPLHF

J gene: TRBJ1-1
D gene: TRBD1
V gene: TRBV7-2
clone size: few
CDR3 DNA: TGTGCCAGCAGCTCCTACAGGGGGTTGAACACTGAAGCTTTCTTT
CDR3 protein: CASSSYRGLNTEAFF

J gene: TRBJ1-1
D gene: TRBD1
V gene: TRBV7-9
clone size: -
CDR3 DNA: TGTGCCAGCAGGTACAGGGGTTTGGAGACTAAAGCTTTCTTT
CDR3 protein: CASRYRGLETKAFF

J gene: TRBJ2-7
D gene: -
V gene: TRBV11-2
clone size: -
CDR3 DNA: TGTGCCAGCAGCAACCTCCGGGACGCGGGCTCCTACGAGCAGTACTTC
CDR3 protein: CASSNLRDAGSYEQYF

J gene: TRBJ1-5
D gene: -
V gene: TRBV28
clone size: -
CDR3 DNA: TGTGCCAGCAACCTGGTGGGGCTCGGGCAGCCCCAGCATTTT
CDR3 protein: CASNLVGLGQPQHF

J gene: TRBJ1-1
D gene: -
V gene: TRBV12-3/TRBV12-4
clone size: -
CDR3 DNA: TGTGCCAGCAGAAAGAGGGGAAACACTGAAGCTTTCTTT
CDR3 protein: CASRKRGNTEAFF

J gene: TRBJ2-1
D gene: TRBD2
V gene: TRBV11-2
clone size: -
CDR3 DNA: TGTGCCAGCAGCTACGTGGGCGCGGGAGCGGAGCAGTTCTTC
CDR3 protein: CASSYVGAGAEQFF

J gene: TRBJ2-7
D gene: -
V gene: TRBV7-2
clone size: few
CDR3 DNA: TGTGCCAGCAGGACCCGAGGGGTCGCCTACGAGCAGTACTTC
CDR3 protein: CASRTRGVAYEQYF

J gene: TRBJ2-3
D gene: -
V gene: TRBV7-2
clone size: few
CDR3 DNA: TGTGCCAGCAGCGCCTCCGGGCCGTCGGGATCGCCGCAGTATTTT
CDR3 protein: CASSASGPSGSPQYF

J gene: TRBJ2-1
D gene: TRBD1
V gene: TRBV6-1
clone size: -
CDR3 DNA: TGTGCCAGCAACGCGAACAGGGGGCCGAGCAATGAGCAGTTCTTC
CDR3 protein: CASNANRGPSNEQFF

J gene: TRBJ1-4
D gene: -
V gene: TRBV7-9
clone size: few
CDR3 DNA: TGTGCCAGCAGCCCGATTGGGACGGCTAATGAAAAACTGTTTTTT
CDR3 protein: CASSPIGTANEKLFF

J gene: TRBJ1-3
D gene: -
V gene: TRBV7-2
clone size: many
CDR3 DNA: TGTGCCAGCGCCAGGGCTGGAAACACCATATATTTT
CDR3 protein: CASARAGNTIYF

J gene: TRBJ1-2
D gene: -
V gene: TRBV5-5
clone size: few
CDR3 DNA: TGTGCCAGCAGCGCCACAGGGTTCATCTATGGCTACACCTTC
CDR3 protein: CASSATGFIYGYTF

J gene: TRBJ1-1
D gene: -
V gene: TRBV6-2/TRBV6-3
clone size: -
CDR3 DNA: TGTGCCAGCAGTTACTCGGTTGGCCGCAGCCGGGACACTGAAGCTTTCTTT
CDR3 protein: CASSYSVGRSRDTEAFF

J gene: TRBJ2-3
D gene: -
V gene: TRBV7-2
clone size: -
CDR3 DNA: TGTGCCAGCGGACGGGCCCGGGGGGCCAGCACAGATACGCAGTATTTT
CDR3 protein: CASGRARGASTDTQYF

J gene: TRBJ1-6
D gene: TRBD1
V gene: TRBV2
clone size: -
CDR3 DNA: TGTGCCACCCTAGGACAGGGCAATTCACCCCTCCACTTT
CDR3 protein: CATLGQGNSPLHF

J gene: TRBJ2-5
D gene: -
V gene: TRBV4-1
clone size: -
CDR3 DNA: TGCGCCAGCAGCCAAGGGGGATTCCAAGAGACCCAGTACTTC
CDR3 protein: CASSQGGFQETQYF

J gene: TRBJ2-1
D gene: TRBD1
V gene: TRBV7-2
clone size: few
CDR3 DNA: TGTGCCAGCAGCTTTCGACAGGGGGAGCAGTTCTTC
CDR3 protein: CASSFRQGEQFF

J gene: TRBJ1-4
D gene: -
V gene: TRBV5-5
clone size: -
CDR3 DNA: TGTGCCAGCAGCTTGTTTACAGGCAATGAAAAACTGTTTTTT
CDR3 protein: CASSLFTGNEKLFF

J gene: TRBJ2-1
D gene: TRBD2
V gene: TRBV7-2
clone size: many
CDR3 DNA: TGTGCCAGCAGCTTACCTTCGACTAGCGGGGGGAACAATGAGCAGTTCTTC
CDR3 protein: CASSLPSTSGGNNEQFF

J gene: TRBJ1-1
D gene: -
V gene: TRBV5-1
clone size: -
CDR3 DNA: TGCGCCAGCAGCTTGGAGGCAGGGAGGACTGAAGCTTTCTTT
CDR3 protein: CASSLEAGRTEAFF

J gene: TRBJ1-6
D gene: -
V gene: TRBV12-3/TRBV12-4
clone size: -
CDR3 DNA: TGTGCCAGCGCAGAGTACAGGGCAGGGAATTCACCCCTCCACTTT
CDR3 protein: CASAEYRAGNSPLHF

J gene: TRBJ2-2
D gene: -
V gene: TRBV2
clone size: -
CDR3 DNA: TGTGCCAGCAGCCTCTCGAGGGGGTCCGGGGAGCTGTTTTTT
CDR3 protein: CASSLSRGSGELFF

J gene: TRBJ2-7
D gene: -
V gene: TRBV6-2/TRBV6-3
clone size: -
CDR3 DNA: TGTGCCAGCAGGCGACCGGGGCAAGTCTACGAGCAGTACTTC
CDR3 protein: CASRRPGQVYEQYF

J gene: TRBJ2-7
D gene: -
V gene: TRBV11-2
clone size: few
CDR3 DNA: TGTGCCAGCAGCCATCGGGCCGTGGACGAGCAGTACTTC
CDR3 protein: CASSHRAVDEQYF

J gene: TRBJ1-1
D gene: -
V gene: TRBV11-2
clone size: few
CDR3 DNA: TGTGCCAGCAGCGCAGGGGTTCTCGTTGAAGCTTTCTTT
CDR3 protein: CASSAGVLVEAFF

J gene: TRBJ1-2
D gene: -
V gene: TRBV2
clone size: few
CDR3 DNA: TGTGCCAGCAGTACCCCACCTTGGGGGACTGGCTACACCTTC
CDR3 protein: CASSTPPWGTGYTF

J gene: TRBJ1-6
D gene: -
V gene: TRBV7-4
clone size: -
CDR3 DNA: TGTGCCAGCAGCCTACAGGAGGCTGGTTCACCCCTCCACTTT
CDR3 protein: CASSLQEAGSPLHF

J gene: TRBJ2-7
D gene: -
V gene: TRBV7-2
clone size: few
CDR3 DNA: TGTGCCAGCAGACGAGAGTCCTACGAGCAGTACTTC
CDR3 protein: CASRRESYEQYF

J gene: TRBJ2-1
D gene: -
V gene: TRBV7-2
clone size: few
CDR3 DNA: TGTGCCAGCGGGCCCGACCAGTACAATGAGCAGTTCTTC
CDR3 protein: CASGPDQYNEQFF

J gene: TRBJ1-6
D gene: TRBD1
V gene: TRBV4-3
clone size: few
CDR3 DNA: TGCGCCAGCAGCCTTTCCCGGGACAGATATAATTCACCCCTCCACTTT
CDR3 protein: CASSLSRDRYNSPLHF

J gene: TRBJ2-1
D gene: -
V gene: TRBV7-2
clone size: -
CDR3 DNA: TGTGCCAGCAGCTTAGGCCGAGCCCATGAGCAGTTCTTC
CDR3 protein: CASSLGRAHEQFF

J gene: TRBJ2-2
D gene: TRBD2
V gene: TRBV4-2
clone size: -
CDR3 DNA: TGTGCCAGCAGCCAAGACCGACTAGCGGGAGGGGCGCCCGGGGAGCTGTTTTTT
CDR3 protein: CASSQDRLAGGAPGELFF

J gene: TRBJ1-2
D gene: TRBD1
V gene: TRBV2
clone size: -
CDR3 DNA: TGTGCGGAGGGGGCAGGGGCTATAGTCGGCTATGGCTACACCTTC
CDR3 protein: CAEGAGAIVGYGYTF

J gene: TRBJ2-7
D gene: TRBD2
V gene: TRBV7-9
clone size: few
CDR3 DNA: TGTGCCAGCAGCCCTGGACTAGCGGGGACCCCTCGGGAGCAGTACTTC
CDR3 protein: CASSPGLAGTPREQYF

J gene: TRBJ2-7
D gene: TRBD2
V gene: TRBV7-8
clone size: -
CDR3 DNA: TGTGCCAGCAGCTCGGGACTAGCGGGAGGACCCTCCTACGAGCAGTACTTC
CDR3 protein: CASSSGLAGGPSYEQYF

J gene: TRBJ2-2
D gene: -
V gene: TRBV12-3/TRBV12-4
clone size: -
CDR3 DNA: TGTGCCAGCACGTACGAGCGGAGGCCCGGGGAGCTGTTTTTT
CDR3 protein: CASTYERRPGELFF

J gene: TRBJ1-6
D gene: -
V gene: TRBV7-2
clone size: -
CDR3 DNA: TGTGCCAGCAGCTTAGTGGGGGCCTCCTATAATTCACCCCTCCACTTT
CDR3 protein: CASSLVGASYNSPLHF

J gene: TRBJ2-1
D gene: TRBD2
V gene: TRBV11-2
clone size: many
CDR3 DNA: TGTGCCAGCAGCTTAGATCTAGCGGGAGGGTACAATGAGCAGTTCTTC
CDR3 protein: CASSLDLAGGYNEQFF

J gene: TRBJ2-1
D gene: -
V gene: TRBV7-2
clone size: many
CDR3 DNA: TGTGCCAGCAGCCCGGGTAGCCGTTACCCTACAATGAGGCAGTTCTTC
CDR3 protein: CASSPGSRYPTMRQFF

J gene: TRBJ2-3
D gene: TRBD2
V gene: TRBV20-1
clone size: once
CDR3 DNA: TGCAGTGCTAGTAGAGCTAGCGGGAGTCCCGGGGCAGATACGCAGTATTTT
CDR3 protein: CSASRASGSPGADTQYF

J gene: TRBJ2-7
D gene: -
V gene: TRBV4-3
clone size: -
CDR3 DNA: TGCGCCAGCAGCCAAGGGACCCAGCGCTCCTACGAGCAGTACTTC
CDR3 protein: CASSQGTQRSYEQYF

J gene: TRBJ2-7
D gene: -
V gene: TRBV7-2
clone size: many
CDR3 DNA: TGTGCCAGCAGCGAGCGGTTATACGAGCAGTACTTC
CDR3 protein: CASSERLYEQYF

J gene: TRBJ2-7
D gene: TRBD2
V gene: TRBV4-3
clone size: many
CDR3 DNA: TGCGCCAGCAGCCAAGATCCCCTGGCCAGCGGGGTAGCCTACGAGCAGTACTTC
CDR3 protein: CASSQDPLASGVAYEQYF

J gene: TRBJ2-5
D gene: TRBD1
V gene: TRBV7-6
clone size: -
CDR3 DNA: TGTGCCAGCAGCTCAAGCCGGACAGGGGGCGAGACCCAGTACTTC
CDR3 protein: CASSSSRTGGETQYF